This T cell receptor beta chain was retrieved from a study of shared clonotypes between healthy human individuals (dated by TCRdb to 2020 to 2022). At the level of the whole study: The cohort comprised a couple of women and a few men aged 18 to 49 years. For each donor, CD4 naive and CD4 memory were each run on three plates, CD8 naive on two plates, and CD8 memory on one plate. The study deeply sequenced blood TCR repertoires of about 5 healthy adults to estimate repertoire size and the extent of clonotype sharing between individuals. To increase sequencing depth and limit assay-specific biases, TCR repertoire library preparation and sequencing were carried out by different laboratories using diverse techniques. Each donor's leukapheresis produced roughly between about 0.8 and 10 billion PBMCs. The paper as a whole reports these results and caveats: Only blood was sampled, and tissue TCR repertoires likely differ from those in blood. The genetic and exposure-history diversity represented was limited by the small number of donors. About 4.5% of naive CD4, 3.5% of naive CD8, approximately 2.2% of memory CD4, and approximately 0.4% of memory CD8 clonotypes were shared across several donors. Clonotypes shared by all four sorted-subset donors showed higher generation probabilities than non-shared clonotypes. Rarefaction of sorted-subset datasets indicated incomplete sequencing despite the large sequencing depth. Based on pairwise subsampling, the degree of clonotype sharing among donors was expected to be affected by sequencing depth. Larger estimated clonotype richness was generally found for naive subsets than for memory subsets.

TCR CDR3 regions were amplified from genomic DNA by multiplex PCR using the deep immunoSEQ assay. Extracted genomic DNA from each cell subset was distributed evenly across all wells of several immunoSEQ 96-well plates, and each plate was treated as a replicate. For sorted subsets, roughly 200 ng genomic DNA, equal to approximately 30,000 T cell genomes, was loaded into each replicate PCR. The purified libraries were quantified using a Qubit 3.0 fluorometer, sized with a Bioanalyzer 2100, and then quantified again using the KAPA Library Quantification kit. A separate single-read 150-cycle Illumina NextSeq 550 flow cell was used to sequence each immunoSEQ 96-well plate. The published analysis was carried out like this. Because only junctional sequences without quality scores were contained in the immunoSEQ output, filtering matching that applied to full-length reads could not be performed. Sequences were annotated with PyIR, a Python wrapper for IgBLAST v1.9, and V/J genes and CDR3 were assigned using IMGT germline references. Reads with weak V/J assignments (E-value above 1e-6), missing CDR3, stop codons, out-of-frame junctions, or ambiguous translated residues were removed. A V3J clonotype was defined by an identical inferred V gene, J gene, and CDR3 amino acid sequence. Percentage overlap between repertoires was computed as shared unique clonotypes divided by the size of the smaller repertoire. Three approaches were used to assess repertoire richness: RTK rarefaction, the Chao1 estimator, and Recon v2.1 estimates of unobserved clonotypes. OLGA was used to compute generation probabilities for all TCRbeta clonotypes that the gDNA method yielded from a few donors. As stored in TCRdb, this immuneACCESS dataset retains in-frame rearrangements with V and J assigned. A fraction of the clones does not appear; measured against another copy, unresolved V genes explain less than half of the discrepancy, and the remainder lacks a known reason. V and J calls plus clone size are reproduced from that table; the DNA served to infer D and trimming. The sample table records some 660,000 clones; roughly 72% of these occur just once. Around 1.7% of the sample goes to the ten largest clones.

Healthy HIV-negative adults with no recently reported acute infections or vaccinations were included as donors. Only Caucasian adults living in Nashville, Tennessee, USA were represented among the donors. CD4+ T cells were enriched by magnetic negative selection, after which naive cells were positively selected on CD45RA and the negative fraction was taken as the memory subset. After blood collection by leukapheresis, PBMCs were isolated using Ficoll-Histopaque density gradient centrifugation and then cryopreserved in the vapor phase of liquid nitrogen. Purity and quantity of every magnetically sorted T cell population were checked by analytical flow cytometry. Each sorted fraction had its genomic DNA isolated and then quantified by UV absorbance on a Nanodrop 2000c. Trimming takes 2 bases from V and 3 bases from J, and the germline ends sit 12 bases apart. CDR1 SGHAT and CDR2 FQDESV are derived from the germline V gene (reference sequence). The CDR3 holds 15 amino acids from the cysteine to the phenylalanine. Only the CDR3 region is kept as DNA, spanning 45 bases read in frame from base 1.

Points on this clone: Its binding antigen is unknown. Base qualities are not provided; no much larger clone lies one nucleotide away.

Sequencing was carried out using memory CD4+ T cells sorted from blood. According to the study, the label for this sample's cell subset or site signals: CD45RA-negative fraction. The chain is made from TRBV11-1 and TRBJ2-3; TRBD2 could be the D gene, as 7 bases match. The clonotype originates from a young woman in good health. The encoded CDR3 is CASSLRGAGTDTQYF. In nucleotides, the sequence is TGTGCCAGCAGCTTACGGGGGGCCGGGACAGATACGCAGTATTTT.